These T cell receptor beta chains were read from a single sample in a study of T cell responses to AZD1222 COVID-19 vaccine. Here immunoSEQ multiplex PCR was the method, and the copy in TCRdb shows in-frame clones only, minus some. The sample has more than 110,000 clones, around 92% seen once. The material was peripheral blood, obtained 28 days after the second AZD1222 dose. These receptor sequences come from an adult who received the AZD1222 COVID-19 vaccine. The CDR3 runs from the conserved cysteine through the conserved F or W. The D gene is left open where the match is weak. Clone size is given for some rows only: seen once, a few or many times, or a class if the clone is expanded.

cdr3_nt cdr3_aa j_call v_call clone_size d_call
TGTGCCAGCAGCCTGTACAGAGATCAGCCCCAGCATTTT CASSLYRDQPQHF TRBJ1-5 TRBV28 - -
TGTGCCAGTAGTAACCGAGTGGAGGGTTATGGCTACACCTTC CASSNRVEGYGYTF TRBJ1-2 TRBV19 once -
TGTGCCAGTAGTCTTGGGACAGGGCCCCTCTACGAGCAGTACTTC CASSLGTGPLYEQYF TRBJ2-7 TRBV19 - TRBD1
TGTGCCAGCAGTTTAACCGGGGACAGGGGGGATATGAACACTGAAGCTTTCTTT CASSLTGDRGDMNTEAFF TRBJ1-1 TRBV27 - TRBD1
TGCGCCAGCAGCCAAGGCGACAGGGTAGGCGGCTACACCTTC CASSQGDRVGGYTF TRBJ1-2 TRBV4-3 - TRBD1
TGTGCCAGCAGTTTCTCAAGCCGCGGGGCCTCCTACAATGAGCAGTTCTTC CASSFSSRGASYNEQFF TRBJ2-1 TRBV27 - -
TGTGCCAGCAGTGAACCCTTCGGGGTCGGAGATCAGCCCCAGCATTTT CASSEPFGVGDQPQHF TRBJ1-5 TRBV6-1 - -
TGTGCCACCAGCAAAACAGGGGGTAACACTGAAGCTTTCTTT CATSKTGGNTEAFF TRBJ1-1 TRBV15 few TRBD1
TGTGCCAGCAGTGAACCCGGGAGAAGGGACGAGCAGTACTTC CASSEPGRRDEQYF TRBJ2-7 TRBV2 - -
TGTGCCAGCAGCTTAGACCGACAGGGGGTTGGTGGCTACACCTTC CASSLDRQGVGGYTF TRBJ1-2 TRBV11-2 - TRBD1
TGCGCCAGCAGTCAAGAGGGACTGCGGAGTCAGCCCCAGCATTTT CASSQEGLRSQPQHF TRBJ1-5 TRBV4-1 - -
TGTGCCAGCAGCTTCGGTGGGTCCCAGTACTTC CASSFGGSQYF TRBJ2-7 TRBV5-6 - -
TGTGCCAGCAGGTCACAGGGTAGGAGCAATGAGCAGTTCTTC CASRSQGRSNEQFF TRBJ2-1 TRBV5-4 - -
TGTGCCAGCAGCCAAGGTCACACAACCTACGAGCAGTACTTC CASSQGHTTYEQYF TRBJ2-7 TRBV4-2 - -
TGTGCCAGCAGTGTGAATGAAAAACTGTTTTTT CASSVNEKLFF TRBJ1-4 TRBV6-6 - -
TGTGCCTGGAGGCCCGGGACAGGGGGCCCAAAACTGTTTTTT CAWRPGTGGPKLFF TRBJ1-4 TRBV30 - TRBD1
TGTGCCAGCAGTTACGTGCAGGCCGTCTCCTACGAGCAGTACTTC CASSYVQAVSYEQYF TRBJ2-7 TRBV6-2/TRBV6-3 - -
TGTGCCAGCAGCTCCTCTCGCGGGAGCTCTGGGGCCAACGTCCTGACTTTC CASSSSRGSSGANVLTF TRBJ2-6 TRBV11-2 once TRBD2
TGTGCCAGTAGTATGTTGGGTCAGACCGGGCTTAGGAATCAGCCCCAGCATTTT CASSMLGQTGLRNQPQHF TRBJ1-5 TRBV19 - -
TGTGCCAGTAGTACTCCAGGGGAAGCTAATGAAAAACTGTTTTTT CASSTPGEANEKLFF TRBJ1-4 TRBV19 - -
TGTGCCAGCAGCCATATACCAGCGGGATCAACAGATACGCAGTATTTT CASSHIPAGSTDTQYF TRBJ2-3 TRBV14 once TRBD2
TGTGCCAGCTCACCGGAAAGGGTCGGACAGCCCCAGCATTTT CASSPERVGQPQHF TRBJ1-5 TRBV18 few -
TGCGCCAGCAGCTTCGGCGGTAGCTCCTACGAGCAGTACTTC CASSFGGSSYEQYF TRBJ2-7 TRBV4-1 once -
TGTGCCAGCAGCTTAGCGCGGCAACCGAATCAGCCCCAGCATTTT CASSLARQPNQPQHF TRBJ1-5 TRBV7-2 - -
TGTGCCAGCAGTGTAGGGGGACAGCGCAATGAGCAGTTCTTC CASSVGGQRNEQFF TRBJ2-1 TRBV25-1 - TRBD1
TGTGCCAGCAGCTTACGCCGGGACATCTCTTACGAGCAGTACTTC CASSLRRDISYEQYF TRBJ2-7 TRBV5-4 - -
TGTGCCAGCAGCTTAGTGGATGGCAGTAATTCACCCCTCCACTTT CASSLVDGSNSPLHF TRBJ1-6 TRBV11-2 - -
TGTGCCATCAGGTCCGGGACCTCGAACACTGAAGCTTTCTTT CAIRSGTSNTEAFF TRBJ1-1 TRBV10-3 - -
TGTGCCAGCAGACGGGAAATCACCGGGGAGCTGTTTTTT CASRREITGELFF TRBJ2-2 TRBV28 - -
TGCAGTGCTAGTGAACGGGGTAGCGGGAGGACTGGGACCGGGGAGCTGTTTTTT CSASERGSGRTGTGELFF TRBJ2-2 TRBV20-1 once TRBD2
TGTGCCAGCAGCGGCGGGATCTACAATGAGCAGTTCTTC CASSGGIYNEQFF TRBJ2-1 TRBV9 - -
TGTGCCTGGAGCTCGGGGGTGGGCTCCTACGAGCAGTACTTC CAWSSGVGSYEQYF TRBJ2-7 TRBV30 - -
TGTGCCAGCAGCTTGTCACGGGGCGAGGAGACCCAGTACTTC CASSLSRGEETQYF TRBJ2-5 TRBV5-6 - -
TGTGCCAGCAGTAGACAGGGGTACTCTGGAAACACCATATATTTT CASSRQGYSGNTIYF TRBJ1-3 TRBV6-5 - TRBD1
TGTGCCAGCAGCGCGGGACAGATCTACGAGCAGTACTTC CASSAGQIYEQYF TRBJ2-7 TRBV11-2 - -
TGCAGTGCCTCCGGGACTACCCTATATTTT CSASGTTLYF TRBJ2-3 TRBV20-1 - TRBD2
TGTGCCAGCAGCCTTCCAGGGGCTATGAACACTGAAGCTTTCTTT CASSLPGAMNTEAFF TRBJ1-1 TRBV3-1/TRBV3-2 - -
TGCAGCGTTGAAGAAGCAGGGAAGGCTTTCTTT CSVEEAGKAFF TRBJ1-1 TRBV29-1 - -
TGTGCCAGCAGTTACTCGAAACGGGTTAGAGTCTACGAGCAGTACTTC CASSYSKRVRVYEQYF TRBJ2-7 TRBV6-2/TRBV6-3 - -
TGTGCCAGCAGCCCCCATAGCGGGGGGTACAATGAGCAGTTCTTC CASSPHSGGYNEQFF TRBJ2-1 TRBV7-2 - TRBD2
TGTGCCAGTAGTGGACAGGGAGGCTACGAGCAGTACTTC CASSGQGGYEQYF TRBJ2-7 TRBV19 - TRBD1
TGTGCCAGCAGTTCCGGACATATTCAGTTCTTC CASSSGHIQFF TRBJ2-1 TRBV27 - -
TGCGCCAGCAGCTCGACAGGGGTTCGCTCTGGAAACACCATATATTTT CASSSTGVRSGNTIYF TRBJ1-3 TRBV5-1 - TRBD1
TGTGCCAGTCAGGGGTTTAACTATGGCTACACCTTC CASQGFNYGYTF TRBJ1-2 TRBV28 - -
TGTGCCAGCAGCTTAGTGGGCAGGCCTAACTATGGCTACACCTTC CASSLVGRPNYGYTF TRBJ1-2 TRBV7-8 - -
TGTGCCATCAGTGAGTCAGAATCCGAGCAGTACTTC CAISESESEQYF TRBJ2-7 TRBV10-3 - -
TGTGCCAGCAGTTTATCGGGCCAGGCGGGCAATCAGCCCCAGCATTTT CASSLSGQAGNQPQHF TRBJ1-5 TRBV27 few -
TGTGCCAGCAGCTTAGACAGTACAACCATATATTTT CASSLDSTTIYF TRBJ1-3 TRBV7-2 - -
TGTGCCAGCAGCCTCGGGACTAGCGGGTTCTCCTACGAGCAGTACTTC CASSLGTSGFSYEQYF TRBJ2-7 TRBV5-5 few TRBD2
TGTGCCAGCAGCTTGAGGGGAAGTAGTAACTACGAGCAGTACTTC CASSLRGSSNYEQYF TRBJ2-7 TRBV5-5 - -
TGTGCCAGTAGTATACCCTCCCTCACCAGGGCTGAAGCTTTCTTT CASSIPSLTRAEAFF TRBJ1-1 TRBV19 - -
TGCGCCAGCAGCTTGGCAGGGGCACGCTCTGGAAACACCATATATTTT CASSLAGARSGNTIYF TRBJ1-3 TRBV5-1 - -
TGCGCCAGCAGCCGGACGGGGGAGGAGTATGGCTACACCTTC CASSRTGEEYGYTF TRBJ1-2 TRBV5-1 - -